Each of the 21 T cell receptor beta chains below was sequenced from the same sample in a study of T-cell reconstitution after alpha-beta-depleted transplantation in children. For TCRbeta, the library was prepared with unique molecular identifiers. TCRdb re-derived calls from the PCR reads in MiXCR, one entry per CDR3 protein. The sample has a few hundred thousand distinct CDR3 sequences; around 15% are singletons. This specimen was PBMCs, mostly from graft donor cells, taken 360 days after TCRalphabeta/CD19-depleted stem cell transplant. The origin of the receptors is a boy younger than two who had a stem cell transplant for Wiskott-Aldrich syndrome, so the T cells may come from the graft donor.

This clonotype was seen only a few times. The rearrangement joins TRBV9 to TRBJ2-5; the D is unclear. With 0 bases removed from V and 5 bases from J, the gap between germline ends came to 8 bases. CDR1 is SGDLS and CDR2 is YYNGEE in the germline V gene. CDR3 length: 13 residues. CDR3 region: CASSVAQEETQYF. DNA of the CDR3: TGTGCCAGCAGCGTAGCTCAGGAGGAGACCCAGTACTTC. The complete variable domain, with remaining parts taken from reference TRBV9 and TRBJ2-5, reads DSGVTQTPKHLITATGQRVTLRCSPRSGDLSVYWYQQSLDQGLQFLIQYYNGEERAKGNILERFSAQQFPDLHSELNLSSLELGDSALYFCASSVAQEETQYFGPGTRLLVL.

This clonotype has a handful of counts. The chain employs TRBV7-8 and TRBJ2-1; 8 bases are shared with TRBD2. CDR1 and CDR2 from the germline V gene are SGHVS and FQNEAQ. This CDR3 is 15 amino acids long. V lost 5 bases, J lost 3 bases, and 6 bases stayed unmatched. CDR3 loop: CASSRTGTSYNEQFF. CDR3 coding DNA: TGTGCCAGCAGCCGTACCGGGACTAGCTACAATGAGCAGTTCTTC. Combining the CDR3 with reference TRBV7-8 and TRBJ2-1 gives the whole variable domain GAGVSQSPRYKVAKRGQDVALRCDPISGHVSLFWYQQALGQGPEFLTYFQNEAQLDKSGLPSDRFFAERPEGSVSTLKIQRTQQEDSAVYLCASSRTGTSYNEQFFGPGTRLTVL.

V is TRBV6-2 or TRBV6-3 and J is TRBJ2-6, with D hard to call. CDR1 is MNHEY, CDR2 SVGEGT, per germline. The V gene lost 2 bases and the J gene lost 3 bases, with 14 bases spanning the gap. This CDR3 is built from 17 residues. The CDR3 nucleotides read TGTGCCAGCAGTTACGCCACGAAGAAAGGTGGGGCCAACGTCCTGACTTTC. As protein: CASSYATKKGGANVLTF.

The V gene is TRBV12-3 or TRBV12-4, the J gene TRBJ1-5; 7 nucleotides line up with TRBD1. The V and J ends lost 5 bases and 5 bases, in that order; junction bases with no gene match: 9. The CDR3 totals 15 residues. CDR3 protein: CASSPLDRADQPQHF. The CDR3 DNA sequence: TGTGCCAGCAGTCCATTAGACAGGGCGGATCAGCCCCAGCATTTT.

This clonotype was seen only once. V gene TRBV20-1 combines with J gene TRBJ2-1, with D possibly being TRBD2 (5 bases). V shed 5 bases and J shed 9 bases, with 11 bases lying between them. The CDR3 totals 11 residues. In germline, CDR1 is DFQATT, CDR2 SNEGSKA (reference sequence). CDR3 bases: TGCAGTGCTGAGGGCTGGAGTGAGCAGTTCTTC. Its protein product is CSAEGWSEQFF.

The gene calls are TRBV4-1 and TRBJ1-4; D might be TRBD1 (6 bases). Germline loops: CDR1 MGHRA, CDR2 YSYEKL. V was clipped by 1 base and J by 3 bases, with 15 bases between them. This CDR3 contains 17 residues. The CDR3 reads CASSQGGGPRANEKLFF. Written as DNA, the CDR3 is TGCGCCAGCAGCCAAGGCGGGGGCCCTCGGGCTAATGAAAAACTGTTTTTT.

About this clonotype: At one of its ends the junction is not consistent with the germline gene, which may arise from a read error. This chain connects TRBV24-1 to TRBJ2-1; D possibly corresponds to TRBD1 (5 bases). Germline V CDR1 and CDR2: KGHDR, SFDVKD. CDR3 length: 12 residues. The CDR3 sequence is CATGAGRRKQLF. The CDR3 DNA sequence: TGTGCCACCGGGGCCGGCAGGCGGAAACAGCTCTTC.

The chain has TRBV29-1 and TRBJ2-3; D gene uncertain. V was trimmed by 4 bases and J by 4 bases, leaving 9 bases between them. From germline, CDR1 is SQVTM and CDR2 ANQGSEA. This CDR3 has 12 residues. CDR3 nucleotides: TGCAGCGTTGGGACCCGGGCAGATACGCAGTATTTT. The encoded protein is CSVGTRADTQYF.

The chain combines TRBV21-1 with TRBJ1-1. TRBV21-1 is deemed a pseudogene. CDR3 length: 14 residues. CDR3 in amino acids: CASTWSKRSTEAFF. The CDR3 coding sequence is TGTGCCAGCACCTGGTCGAAACGTAGCACTGAAGCTTTCTTT.

V and J are TRBV4-1 and TRBJ2-1; TRBD2 aligns across 8 bases. The CDR3 spans 18 residues. After removal of 2 bases from V and 0 bases from J, the junction contained 9 bases not matched to a gene. Germline V gene sequence: CDR1 MGHRA, CDR2 YSYEKL. Here the CDR3 reads CASSQLLAVPSSYNEQFF. The CDR3, as DNA: TGCGCCAGCAGCCAATTACTAGCGGTCCCTAGCTCCTACAATGAGCAGTTCTTC.

This clonotype has just a few counts. The chain links TRBV12-3 or TRBV12-4 to TRBJ2-1; a weak D match, TRBD1 (7 bases). This CDR3 comprises 16 residues. V lost 6 bases and J lost 9, with 24 bases in between. CDR3 in amino acids: CASRPRQGGITGEQFF. The CDR3 nucleotides are TGTGCCAGCAGACCCCGACAGGGAGGCATCACGGGTGAGCAGTTCTTC.

This clonotype occurred many times. The rearrangement uses TRBV5-1 and TRBJ2-5; D assignment may be TRBD1 or TRBD2 (6 bases each). CDR1 is SGHRS, CDR2 YFSETQ, per germline. V dropped 4 bases and J dropped 5 bases, with 12 bases sitting between them. This CDR3 has 13 residues. The CDR3 sequence: CASSRGGLETQYF. The CDR3 coding sequence is TGCGCCAGCAGCAGAGGGGGGCTCGAGACCCAGTACTTC.

The chain couples TRBV28 to TRBJ1-5; possible D gene TRBD1, 6 bases. The CDR3 is made up of 14 amino acids. Trimming cost V 2 bases and J 9 bases, with 14 bases left between them. Germline V gives CDR1 MDHEN, CDR2 SYDVKM. The CDR3 region is CASSLRGGWLPQHF. CDR3 DNA sequence: TGTGCCAGCAGTTTAAGGGGGGGCTGGCTGCCCCAGCATTTT.

The chain combines TRBV12-3 or TRBV12-4 with TRBJ2-1; D ambiguous. Trimming left V 7 bases short and J 4 bases short, with 14 bases between. The CDR3 consists of 14 residues. The CDR3 nucleotides are TGTGCCAGCACCCCTGTAACTCCATACAATGAGCAGTTCTTC. It translates to CASTPVTPYNEQFF.

The V call is TRBV13, the J call TRBJ2-3; TRBD2 matches at 8 bases. The germline V gene has CDR1 PRHDT and CDR2 FYEKMQ (reference sequence). The CDR3 consists of 19 residues. Trimming at V came to 5 bases and at J to 0 bases, leaving 16 bases not matched to a gene. The DNA of the CDR3 is TGTGCCAGCAGCCAACGGACTAGCCTAGGGGGATATAGCACAGATACGCAGTATTTT. It is translated as CASSQRTSLGGYSTDTQYF.

This clonotype was detected a few times. The chain combines TRBV4-1 with TRBJ2-5; the D gene is possibly TRBD2 (5 bases). This CDR3 is built from 18 residues. Germline V lookup: CDR1 MGHRA, CDR2 YSYEKL. Between the trimmed V and J ends, which lost 4 bases and 4 bases, there was a span of 25 bases. In DNA form, the CDR3 reads TGCGCCAGCAGCCGAGCAAGGGTGGCGGGTCCCACGGGAGAGACCCAGTACTTC. It yields the protein CASSRARVAGPTGETQYF.

This clonotype was counted between two and nine times. The CDR3 nucleotides read TGTGCCAGCAGTTACTCACAGTTGCAAGAGACCCAGTACTTC. This sequence encodes CASSYSQLQETQYF. This rearrangement joins TRBV6-2 or TRBV6-3 to TRBJ2-5; D is uncertain. CDR1 and CDR2 (germline): MNHEY, SVGEGT. V was trimmed by 0 bases and J by 2 bases, leaving 7 bases between them. This CDR3 has 14 residues.

This clonotype occurred a few times. Here the CDR3 reads CSARETASQETQYF. CDR3 nucleotides: TGCAGTGCTAGAGAAACGGCTAGCCAAGAGACCCAGTACTTC. This sequence joins TRBV20-1 and TRBJ2-5; D is uncertain. The CDR3 loop spans 14 amino acids. Trimming left V 0 bases short and J 1 base short, with 9 bases between. CDR1 and CDR2 from the germline V gene are DFQATT and SNEGSKA (reference sequence).

J is TRBJ1-1 and V is TRBV7-8; D gene ambiguous. The V gene's germline CDR1 is SGHVS and CDR2 FQNEAQ. The V end was cut by 4 bases, the J end by 3 bases, with 6 bases between. This CDR3 spans 12 amino acids. The CDR3 region has the DNA TGTGCCAGCAGCTCCCCCTACACTGAAGCTTTCTTT. Amino acids: CASSSPYTEAFF.

The V call is TRBV15, the J call TRBJ2-3; D not resolved. This CDR3 contains 13 residues. Per the germline V gene, CDR1 is LNHNV and CDR2 is YYDKDF (reference sequence). Trimming stripped 4 bases from V and 6 bases from J, with 11 bases between. The CDR3 bases are TGTGCCACCAGCAAAATACCGTTTGATACGCAGTATTTT. Residues: CATSKIPFDTQYF.

The CDR3, as DNA: TGTGCCATCGGGCGGGACTACCAAGAGACCCAGTACTTC. This gives the protein CAIGRDYQETQYF. The gene calls are TRBV10-3 and TRBJ2-5; tentatively, D is TRBD2 (6 bases). V gave up 8 bases and J gave up 0 bases, with 10 bases separating them. Germline V gene lookup returns CDR1 ENHRY and CDR2 SYGVKD. The CDR3 extends over 13 amino acids.